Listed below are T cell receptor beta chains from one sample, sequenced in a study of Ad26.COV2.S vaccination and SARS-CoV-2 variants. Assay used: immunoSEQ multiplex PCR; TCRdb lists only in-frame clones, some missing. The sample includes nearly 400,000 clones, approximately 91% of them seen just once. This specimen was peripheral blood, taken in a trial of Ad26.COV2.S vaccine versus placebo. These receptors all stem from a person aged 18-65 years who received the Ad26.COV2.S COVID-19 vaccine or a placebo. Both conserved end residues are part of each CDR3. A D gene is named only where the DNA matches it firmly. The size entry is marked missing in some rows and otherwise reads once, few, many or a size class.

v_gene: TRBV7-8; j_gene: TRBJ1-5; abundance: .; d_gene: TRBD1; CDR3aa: CASSSTGFDQPQHF; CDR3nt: TGTGCCAGCAGCTCGACAGGGTTTGATCAGCCCCAGCATTTT
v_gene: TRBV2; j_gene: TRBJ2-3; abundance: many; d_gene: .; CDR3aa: CASRVEYTQYF; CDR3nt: TGTGCCAGCAGGGTCGAATACACGCAGTATTTT
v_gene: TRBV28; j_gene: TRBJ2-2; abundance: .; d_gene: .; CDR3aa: CASMWASSTGELFF; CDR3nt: TGTGCCAGCATGTGGGCCTCGAGCACCGGGGAGCTGTTTTTT
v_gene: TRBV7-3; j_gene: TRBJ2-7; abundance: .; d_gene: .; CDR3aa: CASRLTTGREYEQYF; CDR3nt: TGTGCCAGCAGACTCACGACAGGGAGGGAGTACGAGCAGTACTTC
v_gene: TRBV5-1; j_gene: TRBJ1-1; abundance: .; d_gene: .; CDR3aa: CASSLGSAPTEAFF; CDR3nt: TGCGCCAGCAGCTTGGGATCCGCTCCCACTGAAGCTTTCTTT
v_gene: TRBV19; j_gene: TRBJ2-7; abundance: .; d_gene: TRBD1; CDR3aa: CASTPGQDYEQYF; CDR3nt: TGTGCCAGTACCCCCGGACAGGACTACGAGCAGTACTTC
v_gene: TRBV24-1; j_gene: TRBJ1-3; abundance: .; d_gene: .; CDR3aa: CATSDIKEGNTIYF; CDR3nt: TGTGCCACCAGTGATATTAAAGAGGGAAACACCATATATTTT
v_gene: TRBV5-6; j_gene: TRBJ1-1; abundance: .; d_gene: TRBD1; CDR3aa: CASSRTGGTEAFF; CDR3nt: TGTGCCAGCAGCAGGACAGGGGGCACTGAAGCTTTCTTT
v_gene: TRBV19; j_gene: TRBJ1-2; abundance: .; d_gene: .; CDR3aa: CASSIGSRGFGYTF; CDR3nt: TGTGCCAGTAGTATTGGGAGCAGGGGCTTTGGCTACACCTTC
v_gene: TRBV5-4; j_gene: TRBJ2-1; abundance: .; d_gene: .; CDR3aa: CASSLKLGGYDEQFF; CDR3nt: TGTGCCAGCAGCTTGAAACTAGGAGGGTATGATGAGCAGTTCTTC
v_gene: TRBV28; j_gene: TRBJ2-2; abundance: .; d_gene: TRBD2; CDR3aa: CASSLSLFKREYTGELFF; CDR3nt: TGTGCCAGCAGTTTATCGCTTTTCAAGCGGGAATACACCGGGGAGCTGTTTTTT
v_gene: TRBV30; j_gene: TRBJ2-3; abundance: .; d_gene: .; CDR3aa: CAWGTNTDTQYF; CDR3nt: TGTGCCTGGGGGACAAATACAGATACGCAGTATTTT
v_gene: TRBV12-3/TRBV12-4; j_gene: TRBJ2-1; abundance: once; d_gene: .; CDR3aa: CASSFPATNEQFF; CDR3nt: TGTGCCAGCAGTTTCCCGGCAACTAATGAGCAGTTCTTC
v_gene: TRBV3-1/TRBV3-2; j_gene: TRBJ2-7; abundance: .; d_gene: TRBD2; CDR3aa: CASSQDRLAGEVYEQYF; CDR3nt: TGTGCCAGCAGCCAAGATAGGCTAGCGGGAGAAGTCTACGAGCAGTACTTC
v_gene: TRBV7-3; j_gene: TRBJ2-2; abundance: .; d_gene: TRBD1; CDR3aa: CASSTGQGRTGELFF; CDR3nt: TGTGCCAGCAGCACCGGACAGGGGCGTACCGGGGAGCTGTTTTTT
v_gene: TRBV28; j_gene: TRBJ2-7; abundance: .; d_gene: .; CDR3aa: CASSLPPYEQYF; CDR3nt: TGTGCCAGCAGTTTACCGCCCTACGAGCAGTACTTC
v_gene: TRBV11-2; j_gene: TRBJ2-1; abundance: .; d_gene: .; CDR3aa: CASSSSRVIGEQFF; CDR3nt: TGTGCCAGCAGCTCTTCTAGGGTTATAGGTGAGCAGTTCTTC
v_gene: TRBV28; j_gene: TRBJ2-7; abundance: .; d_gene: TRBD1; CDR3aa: CASRSAGQGSYEQYF; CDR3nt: TGTGCCAGCAGATCGGCGGGACAGGGGTCCTACGAGCAGTACTTC
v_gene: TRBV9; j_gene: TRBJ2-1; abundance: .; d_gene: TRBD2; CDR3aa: CASSVGSSGSLNEQFF; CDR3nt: TGTGCCAGCAGCGTAGGGTCCAGCGGGAGTCTCAATGAGCAGTTCTTC
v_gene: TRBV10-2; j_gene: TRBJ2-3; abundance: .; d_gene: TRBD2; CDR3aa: CASSEIAGGSDTQYF; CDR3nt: TGCGCCAGCAGTGAGATAGCGGGAGGCTCAGATACGCAGTATTTT
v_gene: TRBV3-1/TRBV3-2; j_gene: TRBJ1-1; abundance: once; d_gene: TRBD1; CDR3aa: CASSQGTGLMNTEAFF; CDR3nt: TGTGCCAGCAGCCAAGGGACAGGGCTCATGAACACTGAAGCTTTCTTT
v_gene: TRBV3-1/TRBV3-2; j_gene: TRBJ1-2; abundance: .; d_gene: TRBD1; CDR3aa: CASSPADRVGYTF; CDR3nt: TGTGCCAGCAGCCCGGCCGACAGGGTTGGCTACACCTTC
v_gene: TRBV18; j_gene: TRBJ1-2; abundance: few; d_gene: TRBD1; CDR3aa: CASSPSGQGYGYTF; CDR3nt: TGTGCCAGCTCACCAAGCGGACAGGGGTATGGCTACACCTTC
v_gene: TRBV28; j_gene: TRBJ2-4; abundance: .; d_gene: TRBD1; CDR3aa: CASSSTGSKNIQYF; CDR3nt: TGTGCCAGCAGCTCGACAGGGTCTAAAAACATTCAGTACTTC
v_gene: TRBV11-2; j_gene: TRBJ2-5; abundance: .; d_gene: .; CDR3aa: CASSPHRSQETQYF; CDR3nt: TGTGCCAGCAGCCCGCACAGGTCCCAAGAGACCCAGTACTTC
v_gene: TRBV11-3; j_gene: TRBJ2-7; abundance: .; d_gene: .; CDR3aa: CASSRGFEQYF; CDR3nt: TGTGCCAGCAGCCGAGGGTTTGAGCAGTACTTC
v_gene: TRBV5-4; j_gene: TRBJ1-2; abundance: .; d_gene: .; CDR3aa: CASSFQGVGRGYTF; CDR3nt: TGTGCCAGCAGCTTCCAGGGTGTCGGTCGTGGCTACACCTTC
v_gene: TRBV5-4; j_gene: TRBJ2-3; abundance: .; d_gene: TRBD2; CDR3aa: CASSSWLAGVGTDTQYF; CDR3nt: TGTGCCAGCAGCTCCTGGCTAGCGGGAGTTGGCACAGATACGCAGTATTTT
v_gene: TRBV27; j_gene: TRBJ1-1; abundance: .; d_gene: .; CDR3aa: CASSRNTEAFF; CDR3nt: TGTGCCAGCAGTCGAAACACTGAAGCTTTCTTT